These 25 T cell receptor beta chains were all obtained from the same sample, sequenced in a study of a mutant IDH1 vaccine in newly diagnosed glioma. These receptors are not linked to any known antigen. Sample time point: week 35, safety follow-up. Every vaccination contained 300 ug of the mutant IDH1 20-mer peptide and was paired with topical imiquimod. Clones were read by immunoSEQ multiplex PCR, and TCRdb kept only the in-frame ones, dropping some. This repertoire shows about 32,000 clones, around 73% found once; its top ten account for about 11%. The sample was PBMCs, taken from a glioma patient whose treatment included an IDH1 peptide vaccine. The receptors were sampled from a woman aged 40 to 55 with glioma.

The chain carries TRBV27 and TRBJ2-7, with 7 nucleotides matching TRBD1. The junction had 6 bases not matched to a gene; V was cut back by 7 bases and J by 0 bases. This CDR3 has 14 amino acids. The germline gives CDR1 MNHEY, CDR2 SMNVEV (reference sequence). CDR3 coding DNA: TGTGCCAGCACTGACAGGGACGCCTCCTACGAGCAGTACTTC. Its protein product is CASTDRDASYEQYF.

CDR3 coding DNA: TGTGCCAGCAGTGTAGGGTCGGGCGGGGAGCTGTTTTTT. Translating it yields CASSVGSGGELFF. V and J are TRBV2 and TRBJ2-2; D is unresolved. Per germline, CDR1 SNHLY and CDR2 FYNNEI. CDR3 size: 13 residues. Trimming pared 4 bases from V and 7 bases from J, leaving 10 bases between.

V usage is TRBV10-3 and J usage is TRBJ1-2; maybe TRBD1 (5 bases). Germline-derived CDR1 and CDR2 are ENHRY and SYGVKD. With 8 bases removed from V and 3 bases from J, the gap between germline ends came to 16 bases. The CDR3 sequence is 14 residues long. For the CDR3, the DNA is TGTGCCATCTCGGGCTGGGGGTCCGACTATGGCTACACCTTC. Translating it yields CAISGWGSDYGYTF.

V and J are TRBV21-1 and TRBJ2-7; TRBD2, the table's D call, lacks a check against the DNA. TRBV21-1 has pseudogene status. CDR3 size: 11 residues. CDR3 nucleotides: TGTGCCAGAGGGAGGGGCTACGAGCAGTACTTC. It yields the protein CARGRGYEQYF.

In its sample, this clone was seen once. The chain couples TRBV5-6 to TRBJ2-1, with D possibly matching TRBD2 (5 bases). V gave up 4 bases and J gave up 5 bases, with 13 bases separating them. Germline values: CDR1 SGHDT, CDR2 YYEEEE. CDR3 length: 14 residues. This chain's CDR3 is CASSIPGNDNEQFF. Here the CDR3 DNA reads TGTGCCAGCAGCATACCCGGGAATGACAATGAGCAGTTCTTC.

The CDR3 reads CASSPLSGGTFETQYF. Written as DNA, the CDR3 is TGTGCCAGCTCACCACTTAGCGGGGGGACCTTCGAGACCCAGTACTTC. This rearrangement joins TRBV18 to TRBJ2-5, with 10 positions matching TRBD2. The ends lost 1 base at V and 5 bases at J; junction bases unmatched: 7. This CDR3 spans 16 amino acids. Per germline, CDR1 KGHSH and CDR2 LQKENI.

This chain links TRBV7-9 with TRBJ2-1; possible D gene TRBD2, 7 bases. The CDR3 consists of 17 residues. Germline CDR1 reads SEHNR; CDR2 reads FQNEAQ (reference sequence). Deletions cut 3 bases from V and 2 bases from J, with 17 bases between. The CDR3 loop reads CASSFAPRGLTYNEQFF. Here the CDR3 DNA reads TGTGCCAGCAGCTTTGCCCCGCGGGGGCTCACCTACAATGAGCAGTTCTTC.

V and J are TRBV2 and TRBJ2-1, with 11 bases aligning to TRBD2. The CDR3 totals 15 residues. The trim removed 2 bases at V and 9 bases at J, leaving 6 bases unmatched. Germline values: CDR1 SNHLY, CDR2 FYNNEI. The CDR3 is CASSENSGGAIEQFF. DNA for the CDR3: TGTGCCAGCAGTGAAAATAGCGGGGGGGCCATTGAGCAGTTCTTC.

The V gene is TRBV4-1, the J gene TRBJ1-2; D unresolved. V was cut by 4 bases and J by 4 bases, with 7 bases left in between. Germline V gives CDR1 MGHRA, CDR2 YSYEKL. The CDR3 is 12 amino acids. CDR3 in amino acids: CASSRWGYGYTF. The CDR3 region has the DNA TGCGCCAGCAGCCGATGGGGCTATGGCTACACCTTC.

In DNA form, the CDR3 reads TGTGCCAGTAGTGACCCGAACACCGGGGAGCTGTTTTTT. It yields the protein CASSDPNTGELFF. This rearrangement joins TRBV19 to TRBJ2-2; the D is unclear. Trimming removed 5 bases at V and 0 bases at J, with 4 bases between. The length of the CDR3 is 13 residues. In germline, CDR1 is LNHDA, CDR2 SQIVND (reference sequence).

V usage is TRBV6-4 and J usage is TRBJ2-2; D not resolved. This CDR3 region has 16 residues. The germline V gene has CDR1 MRHNA and CDR2 SNTAGT. Between the trimmed V and J ends, which lost 0 bases and 3 bases, there was a span of 11 bases. CDR3 in DNA: TGTGCCAGCAGTGACTCTATAGGTGACCACACCGGGGAGCTGTTTTTT. Translated, it gives CASSDSIGDHTGELFF.

The V gene is TRBV10-3, the J gene TRBJ2-5, with TRBD2 matching over 9 bases. The V segment lost 2 bases and the J segment 5 bases; nucleotides outside the gene matches: 3. Germline lookup yields CDR1 ENHRY and CDR2 SYGVKD. This CDR3 is 14 amino acids long. In DNA, the CDR3 is TGTGCCATCAGTGAGCGCGGGGGGGGCGAGACCCAGTACTTC. Its translation is CAISERGGGETQYF.

The chain recombines TRBV7-2 with TRBJ1-3; unclear D gene. The V gene lost 3 bases and the J gene lost 0 bases, with 9 bases spanning the gap. Looked up from germline, CDR1 is SGHTA and CDR2 is FQGNSA. The CDR3 has 15 amino acids. The CDR3: CASSFGSSSGNTIYF. The CDR3 DNA reads as TGTGCCAGCAGCTTCGGTAGTAGCTCTGGAAACACCATATATTTT.

This chain connects TRBV7-2 to TRBJ2-5, with D perhaps TRBD1 (5 bases). Germline V gene lookup returns CDR1 SGHTA and CDR2 FQGNSA. V lost 2 bases and J 5 bases, leaving 6 bases between the germline ends. This CDR3 has 12 residues. CDR3: CASSLYRETQYF. CDR3 nucleotide sequence: TGTGCCAGCAGCTTATACAGGGAGACCCAGTACTTC.

The V call is TRBV6-1, the J call TRBJ2-7; D gene unclear. CDR3 length: 16 residues. Germline CDR1 reads MNHNS; CDR2 reads SASEGT. The V end lost 4 bases, the J end lost 2 bases, and 18 bases lay between the germline ends. The CDR3 here is CASSGVGLPKTYEQYF. In nucleotides, the CDR3 is TGTGCCAGCAGTGGTGTTGGCCTACCAAAAACCTACGAGCAGTACTTC.

The chain uses TRBV7-8 and TRBJ2-6, with unresolved D. From germline, CDR1 is SGHVS and CDR2 FQNEAQ. The V gene lost 9 bases and the J gene lost 1 base, with 7 bases spanning the gap. The CDR3 covers 13 residues. CDR3 nucleotides: TGTGCCAGTGGGCCTTCTGGGGCCAACGTCCTGACTTTC. It specifies CASGPSGANVLTF.

V gene TRBV7-2 combines with J gene TRBJ1-5; D possibly corresponds to TRBD1 (5 bases). Trimming shortened V by 5 bases and J by 1 base, and 6 bases separated the two germline ends. The CDR3 has 13 residues. CDR1 and CDR2 (germline): SGHTA, FQGNSA. The CDR3 sequence: CASSRTSNQPQHF. The CDR3 region has the DNA TGTGCCAGCAGCCGGACAAGCAATCAGCCCCAGCATTTT.

This clone appeared once. The rearrangement links TRBV18 to TRBJ1-1; D remains ambiguous. V lost 3 bases to trimming and J lost 0 bases, with 5 bases between them. This CDR3 comprises 13 residues. Per the germline V gene, CDR1 is KGHSH and CDR2 is LQKENI. In DNA, the CDR3 is TGTGCCAGCTCACCCTCCATGAACACTGAAGCTTTCTTT. This codes for CASSPSMNTEAFF.

The chain has TRBV9 and TRBJ2-1; TRBD2 aligns across 7 bases. The length of the CDR3 is 14 residues. The germline V gene has CDR1 SGDLS and CDR2 YYNGEE. V was pared by 4 bases and J by 9 bases, with 10 bases of the junction left unmatched. The CDR3 here is CASSPRTSEGEQFF. In DNA form, the CDR3 reads TGTGCCAGCAGCCCCCGGACTAGTGAAGGTGAGCAGTTCTTC.

V usage is TRBV6-6 and J usage is TRBJ2-7; 7 bases are a match to TRBD1. The germline V gene has CDR1 MNHNY and CDR2 SVGAGI (reference sequence). V dropped 6 bases and J dropped 5; count of bases not matched to a gene: 4. The CDR3 is made up of 12 amino acids. The CDR3 reads CASRRQGHEQYF. The CDR3 region has the DNA TGTGCCAGCAGAAGACAGGGCCACGAGCAGTACTTC.

This clone has only one observation. The chain has TRBV2 and TRBJ2-3; the match to TRBD2 covers 16 bases. CDR3 length: 20 residues. Germline loops: CDR1 SNHLY, CDR2 FYNNEI. The V and J ends lost 1 base and 5 bases, in that order; junction bases with no gene match: 12. The CDR3 reads CASSEVSGTSGGAQGDTQYF. Here the CDR3 DNA reads TGTGCCAGCAGTGAAGTTTCCGGGACTAGCGGGGGGGCCCAGGGAGATACGCAGTATTTT.

This sequence joins TRBV7-2 and TRBJ2-5; D not certain. This CDR3 is 15 amino acids long. CDR1 is SGHTA and CDR2 is FQGNSA in the germline V gene. V was trimmed by 5 bases and J by 2 bases, leaving 15 bases between them. The CDR3 nucleotides read TGTGCCAGCAGCCCATGGGTGCGGATTCAAGAGACCCAGTACTTC. Translation: CASSPWVRIQETQYF.

The V gene is TRBV11-1, the J gene TRBJ1-6; D uncertain. The CDR3 loop spans 13 amino acids. Germline V lookup: CDR1 SGHAT, CDR2 FQDESV (reference sequence). Trimming took off 5 bases at V and 7 bases at J, with 9 bases between the two ends. The DNA for the CDR3 is TGTGCCAGCAGCCCCGCTACAAATTCACCCCTCCACTTT. Its protein product is CASSPATNSPLHF. Full variable domain (outside the CDR3, taken from reference TRBV11-1 and TRBJ1-6): EAEVAQSPRYKITEKSQAVAFWCDPISGHATLYWYRQILGQGPELLVQFQDESVVDDSQLPKDRFSAERLKGVDSTLKIQPAELGDSAMYLCASSPATNSPLHFGNGTRLTVT.

With respect to this clone: The CDR3 ends on some other residue instead of the conserved phenylalanine or tryptophan, so this is likely a read error. It is unclear where the CDR3 begins or ends on the DNA, so no DNA is shown, and the CDR3 is as TCRdb lists it. CDR3 loop: CASTPSRLAGGQMD. The chain uses TRBV21-1 and TRBJ2-3; no check of the table's D call, TRBD2, against the DNA was made. TRBV21-1 is a pseudogene segment. With termini counted, the CDR3 has 14 amino acids.

The chain carries TRBV5-4 and TRBJ2-7; D might be TRBD1 (5 bases). The CDR3 totals 17 residues. Trimming took 1 base from V and 1 from J, leaving 18 bases between them. Germline CDR1 and CDR2: SGHNT and YYREEE (reference sequence). The CDR3 spells CASSLPLGADSSYEQYF. In nucleotides, the CDR3 is TGTGCCAGCAGCTTGCCGTTAGGGGCAGACTCTTCCTACGAGCAGTACTTC.